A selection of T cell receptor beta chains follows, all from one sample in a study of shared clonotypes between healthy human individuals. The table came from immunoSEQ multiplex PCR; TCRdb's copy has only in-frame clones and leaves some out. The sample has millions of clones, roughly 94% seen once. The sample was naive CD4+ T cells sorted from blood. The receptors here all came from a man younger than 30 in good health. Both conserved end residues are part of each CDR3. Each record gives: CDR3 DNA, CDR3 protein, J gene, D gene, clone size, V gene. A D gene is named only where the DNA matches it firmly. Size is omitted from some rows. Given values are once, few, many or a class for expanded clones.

CDR3nt: TGTGCCATCAGTGAGTCCCCAGGGGCACGGCAGCCCCAGCATTTT; CDR3aa: CAISESPGARQPQHF; j_gene: TRBJ1-5; d_gene: NA; abundance: NA; v_gene: TRBV10-3
CDR3nt: TGTGCCAGCAGCTTCGGGACAGCCAAAGCTACCTATGGCTACACCTTC; CDR3aa: CASSFGTAKATYGYTF; j_gene: TRBJ1-2; d_gene: TRBD1; abundance: NA; v_gene: TRBV7-2
CDR3nt: TGTGCCAGCAGCGTAGTTGGGGGTGGGGATACGCAGTATTTT; CDR3aa: CASSVVGGGDTQYF; j_gene: TRBJ2-3; d_gene: NA; abundance: NA; v_gene: TRBV9
CDR3nt: TGTGCCCATTCGGGACAGTCGAACACTGAAGCTTTCTTT; CDR3aa: CAHSGQSNTEAFF; j_gene: TRBJ1-1; d_gene: TRBD1; abundance: NA; v_gene: TRBV30
CDR3nt: TGTGCCAGTAGTATAGATCCGGCCTACGAGCAGTACTTC; CDR3aa: CASSIDPAYEQYF; j_gene: TRBJ2-7; d_gene: NA; abundance: NA; v_gene: TRBV19
CDR3nt: TGTGCCAGCAGTACTACAGGGGCGGTCGAGGGCGGGGAGCTGTTTTTT; CDR3aa: CASSTTGAVEGGELFF; j_gene: TRBJ2-2; d_gene: TRBD1; abundance: NA; v_gene: TRBV28
CDR3nt: TGTGCCAGCAACAGAGGACAGATCTACTCTGGGGCCAACGTCCTGACTTTC; CDR3aa: CASNRGQIYSGANVLTF; j_gene: TRBJ2-6; d_gene: NA; abundance: NA; v_gene: TRBV2
CDR3nt: TGTGCCAGTAGCCCAGGGGACGTGCTCAATCAGCCCCAGCATTTT; CDR3aa: CASSPGDVLNQPQHF; j_gene: TRBJ1-5; d_gene: NA; abundance: NA; v_gene: TRBV19
CDR3nt: TGTGCCAGCAGCTTAAGCGGCGGGCCCAGCACAGATACGCAGTATTTT; CDR3aa: CASSLSGGPSTDTQYF; j_gene: TRBJ2-3; d_gene: NA; abundance: NA; v_gene: TRBV7-9
CDR3nt: TGTGCCACCAGCAGAGATGGAGGGTATTATGGCTACACCTTC; CDR3aa: CATSRDGGYYGYTF; j_gene: TRBJ1-2; d_gene: NA; abundance: NA; v_gene: TRBV15
CDR3nt: TGTGCCAGCAGCCCTGGGACAGGGGGCGGCTACGAGCAGTACTTC; CDR3aa: CASSPGTGGGYEQYF; j_gene: TRBJ2-7; d_gene: TRBD1; abundance: NA; v_gene: TRBV5-6
CDR3nt: TGTGCCAGCAGGATAGCGGGAGCACTATCCAATGAGCAGTTCTTC; CDR3aa: CASRIAGALSNEQFF; j_gene: TRBJ2-1; d_gene: TRBD2; abundance: NA; v_gene: TRBV2
CDR3nt: TGTGCCATCAGTGGTGGAGTAGCGGGATTTGAGACCCAGTACTTC; CDR3aa: CAISGGVAGFETQYF; j_gene: TRBJ2-5; d_gene: TRBD2; abundance: NA; v_gene: TRBV10-3
CDR3nt: TGTGCCAGCAGCTTAGGACAGAGCTACGAGCAGTACTTC; CDR3aa: CASSLGQSYEQYF; j_gene: TRBJ2-7; d_gene: NA; abundance: NA; v_gene: TRBV5-5
CDR3nt: TGTGCCAGTAGAGAGACAGGGGGAGTCTACGAGCAGTACTTC; CDR3aa: CASRETGGVYEQYF; j_gene: TRBJ2-7; d_gene: TRBD1; abundance: NA; v_gene: TRBV19
CDR3nt: TGCGCCAGCACCCCTGGTGAGAATGAGCAGTTCTTC; CDR3aa: CASTPGENEQFF; j_gene: TRBJ2-1; d_gene: NA; abundance: once; v_gene: TRBV5-1
CDR3nt: TGTGCCAGCAGCCCAGGGCAGGGGATGTTTCCCGGGGAGCTGTTTTTT; CDR3aa: CASSPGQGMFPGELFF; j_gene: TRBJ2-2; d_gene: NA; abundance: NA; v_gene: TRBV6-6
CDR3nt: TGTGCCAGCTCACCACGGCCAGGGTCAAATAATTCACCCCTCCACTTT; CDR3aa: CASSPRPGSNNSPLHF; j_gene: TRBJ1-6; d_gene: NA; abundance: NA; v_gene: TRBV18
CDR3nt: TGTGCCGCCCTTCCGGGACAGGGATTGGGAAAGTCCTACGAGCAGTACTTC; CDR3aa: CAALPGQGLGKSYEQYF; j_gene: TRBJ2-7; d_gene: TRBD1; abundance: many; v_gene: TRBV11-3
CDR3nt: TGTGCCAGCAGCTTAGAGGGAACAGGGCCCTACGAGCAGTACTTC; CDR3aa: CASSLEGTGPYEQYF; j_gene: TRBJ2-7; d_gene: NA; abundance: NA; v_gene: TRBV11-2
CDR3nt: TGTGCCAGCAGTCAATTCCAGGGGGCTAATGAAAAACTGTTTTTT; CDR3aa: CASSQFQGANEKLFF; j_gene: TRBJ1-4; d_gene: TRBD1; abundance: NA; v_gene: TRBV7-9
CDR3nt: TGTGCCAGTAGCCCGGGCAACCTGCCTAACAATCAGCCCCAGCATTTT; CDR3aa: CASSPGNLPNNQPQHF; j_gene: TRBJ1-5; d_gene: NA; abundance: NA; v_gene: TRBV19
CDR3nt: TGTGCCAGCAGTGAAAAGGGGTTAGTGAATGAGCAGTTCTTC; CDR3aa: CASSEKGLVNEQFF; j_gene: TRBJ2-1; d_gene: NA; abundance: once; v_gene: TRBV6-1
CDR3nt: TGTGCCAGCAGCGTAGGTACAGGGACCTACAATGAGCAGTTCTTC; CDR3aa: CASSVGTGTYNEQFF; j_gene: TRBJ2-1; d_gene: NA; abundance: NA; v_gene: TRBV9
CDR3nt: TGCGCCAGCAGCCAGTCAAGGCTCACAGATACGCAGTATTTT; CDR3aa: CASSQSRLTDTQYF; j_gene: TRBJ2-3; d_gene: NA; abundance: NA; v_gene: TRBV4-1
CDR3nt: TGTGCCAGCAGCGAAGACAGGGGGCGCCTTGAGACCCAGTACTTC; CDR3aa: CASSEDRGRLETQYF; j_gene: TRBJ2-5; d_gene: TRBD1; abundance: NA; v_gene: TRBV7-9